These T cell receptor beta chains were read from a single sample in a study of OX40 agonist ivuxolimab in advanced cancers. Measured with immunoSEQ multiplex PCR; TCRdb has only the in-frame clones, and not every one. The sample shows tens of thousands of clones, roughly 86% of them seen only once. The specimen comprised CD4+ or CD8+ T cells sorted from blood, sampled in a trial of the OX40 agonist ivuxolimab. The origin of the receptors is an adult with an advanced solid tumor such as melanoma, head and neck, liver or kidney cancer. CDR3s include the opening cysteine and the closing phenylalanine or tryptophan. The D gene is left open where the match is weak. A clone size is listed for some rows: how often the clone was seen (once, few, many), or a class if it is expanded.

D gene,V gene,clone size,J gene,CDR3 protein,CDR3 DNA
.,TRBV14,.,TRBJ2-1,CASSQFYLGNEQFF,TGTGCCAGCAGCCAATTTTATTTGGGCAATGAGCAGTTCTTC
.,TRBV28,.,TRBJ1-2,CASSLYVAGNYGYTF,TGTGCCAGCAGTTTATACGTGGCCGGGAACTATGGCTACACCTTC
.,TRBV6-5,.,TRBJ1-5,CASSYRKDSNQPQHF,TGTGCCAGCAGTTACCGAAAGGACAGCAATCAGCCCCAGCATTTT
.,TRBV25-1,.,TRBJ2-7,CASSEWGYEQYF,TGTGCCAGCAGTGAATGGGGATACGAGCAGTACTTC
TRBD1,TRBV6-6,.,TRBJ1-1,CASSYGTVSTEAFF,TGTGCCAGCAGTTACGGGACAGTTAGCACTGAAGCTTTCTTT
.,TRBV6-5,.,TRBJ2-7,CASSYLGTHYEQYF,TGTGCCAGCAGTTACCTAGGGACCCACTACGAGCAGTACTTC
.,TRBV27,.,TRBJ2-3,CASRVGDSTDTQYF,TGTGCCAGCAGGGTGGGGGATAGCACAGATACGCAGTATTTT
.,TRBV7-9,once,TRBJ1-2,CASSFEGGIYGYTF,TGTGCCAGCAGCTTCGAGGGGGGGATCTATGGCTACACCTTC
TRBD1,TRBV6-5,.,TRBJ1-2,CASRSGTGAFYGYTF,TGTGCCAGCAGATCCGGGACAGGGGCTTTCTATGGCTACACCTTC
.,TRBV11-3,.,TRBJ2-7,CASSQPGSYEQYF,TGTGCCAGCAGCCAACCAGGATCCTACGAGCAGTACTTC
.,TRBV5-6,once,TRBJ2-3,CASSLRSGGADTQYF,TGTGCCAGCAGCTTGCGTAGCGGAGGGGCAGATACGCAGTATTTT
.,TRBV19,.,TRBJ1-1,CASSIGEGVMNTEAFF,TGTGCCAGTAGTATAGGAGAGGGAGTAATGAACACTGAAGCTTTCTTT
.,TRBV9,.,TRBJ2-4,CASSVDSSVQYF,TGTGCCAGCAGCGTAGATTCCAGCGTTCAGTACTTC
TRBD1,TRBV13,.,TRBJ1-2,CASGQGFYGYTF,TGTGCCAGTGGACAGGGGTTTTATGGCTACACCTTC
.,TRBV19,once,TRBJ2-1,CASSIGQSNEQFF,TGTGCCAGTAGTATAGGGCAATCCAATGAGCAGTTCTTC
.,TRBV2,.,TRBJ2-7,CAGTTRSSYEQYF,TGTGCCGGGACGACCAGAAGCTCCTACGAGCAGTACTTC
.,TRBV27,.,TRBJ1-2,CASSPKGNYGYTF,TGTGCCAGCAGTCCTAAGGGGAACTATGGCTACACCTTC
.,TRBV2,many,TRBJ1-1,CASLWGGNTEAFF,TGTGCCAGCCTATGGGGGGGCAACACTGAAGCTTTCTTT
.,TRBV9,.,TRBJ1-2,CASSVAVGRGLGYTF,TGTGCCAGCAGCGTAGCTGTGGGGAGGGGTCTCGGCTACACCTTC
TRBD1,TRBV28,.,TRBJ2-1,CASSFPGTGGKNEQFF,TGTGCCAGCAGTTTCCCGGGGACAGGGGGCAAGAATGAGCAGTTCTTC
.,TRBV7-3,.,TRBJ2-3,CASSLHGQSTDTQYF,TGTGCCAGCAGCCTGCATGGGCAGAGCACAGATACGCAGTATTTT
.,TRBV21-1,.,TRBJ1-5,CASSKDDRLVGVRQPQHF,TGTGCCAGCAGCAAAGACGACCGGCTGGTCGGGGTCCGTCAGCCCCAGCATTTT
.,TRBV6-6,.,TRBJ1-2,CASSASGQGNYGYTF,TGTGCCAGCAGTGCTTCCGGGCAGGGGAACTATGGCTACACCTTC
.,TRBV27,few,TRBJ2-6,CASSSTPTSYSGANVLTF,TGTGCCAGCAGTTCAACTCCAACATCGTACTCTGGGGCCAACGTCCTGACTTTC
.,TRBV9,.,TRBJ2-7,CASSEDPGREQYF,TGTGCCAGCAGCGAAGATCCTGGACGCGAGCAGTACTTC
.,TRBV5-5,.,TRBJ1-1,CASSTTGRDTEAFF,TGTGCCAGCAGCACCACAGGGCGGGACACTGAAGCTTTCTTT
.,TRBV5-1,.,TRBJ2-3,CASTLEGASGDTQYF,TGCGCCAGCACCCTGGAGGGGGCTAGTGGAGATACGCAGTATTTT
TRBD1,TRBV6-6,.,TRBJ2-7,CASSYGGTGEGEQYF,TGTGCCAGCAGTTACGGGGGGACAGGGGAGGGCGAGCAGTACTTC
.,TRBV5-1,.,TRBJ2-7,CASSLGAMGTYEQYF,TGCGCCAGCAGCTTGGGGGCGATGGGGACCTACGAGCAGTACTTC
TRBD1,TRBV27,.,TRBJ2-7,CASSLEGGQGYEQYF,TGTGCCAGCAGTTTGGAGGGGGGACAGGGGTACGAGCAGTACTTC
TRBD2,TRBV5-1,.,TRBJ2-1,CASSLISGGLDEQFF,TGCGCCAGCAGCTTGATTAGCGGGGGGTTGGATGAGCAGTTCTTC
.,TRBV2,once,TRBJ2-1,CASTDIWRERRSSYNEQFF,TGTGCCAGCACCGATATCTGGAGGGAAAGAAGGAGCTCCTACAATGAGCAGTTCTTC
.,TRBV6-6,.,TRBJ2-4,CASSRLVGGHNIQYF,TGTGCCAGCAGTCGACTAGTGGGGGGGCACAACATTCAGTACTTC
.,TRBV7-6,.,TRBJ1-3,CASSLGGPGNTIYF,TGTGCCAGCAGCTTGGGGGGCCCTGGAAACACCATATATTTT
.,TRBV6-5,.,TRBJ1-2,CASSYRRAPTRGYTF,TGTGCCAGCAGTTACCGCCGGGCCCCAACAAGAGGCTACACCTTC
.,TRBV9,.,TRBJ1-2,CASSVGEDYGYTF,TGTGCCAGCAGCGTAGGTGAGGACTATGGCTACACCTTC
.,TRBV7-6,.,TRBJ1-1,CASNEGGFDTEAFF,TGTGCCAGCAACGAGGGGGGTTTTGACACTGAAGCTTTCTTT
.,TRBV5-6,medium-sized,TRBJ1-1,CASSLIQQYEAFF,TGTGCCAGCAGCTTGATTCAACAATATGAAGCTTTCTTT
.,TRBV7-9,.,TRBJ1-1,CASSLSGWEAFF,TGTGCCAGCAGCTTAAGTGGTTGGGAAGCTTTCTTT
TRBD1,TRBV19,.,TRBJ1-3,CASSLGTGLSGNTIYF,TGTGCCTCCAGTCTCGGGACAGGGCTATCTGGAAACACCATATATTTT
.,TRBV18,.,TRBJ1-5,CASSPVQAPLAQHF,TGTGCCAGCTCACCGGTCCAGGCTCCCTTGGCCCAGCATTTT
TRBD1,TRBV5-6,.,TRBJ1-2,CASSSLYRGQPNYGYTF,TGTGCCAGCAGCTCTTTGTACAGGGGTCAGCCCAACTATGGCTACACCTTC
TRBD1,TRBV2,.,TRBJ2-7,CASRRTGGTYEQYF,TGTGCCAGCAGGAGGACAGGGGGTACCTACGAGCAGTACTTC